The 7 T cell receptor beta chains below come from one sample, sequenced in a study of T cell clones after liver transplantation. Repertoires were generated with immunoSEQ multiplex PCR, while TCRdb's copy carries only in-frame clones and drops some. Among over 70,000 clones, about 80% were seen once, and the ten largest hold about 0.79%. Material: CD4+ T cells from blood, obtained 12 months after liver transplant. The receptors come from a human patient who received a liver transplant. The graft donor may be the source of some T cells.

The chain has TRBV5-1 and TRBJ2-2, with a tentative D call TRBD2 (5 bases). The V gene lost 3 bases and the J gene lost 1 base, with 13 bases spanning the gap. The V gene's germline CDR1 is SGHRS and CDR2 YFSETQ. This CDR3 contains 16 residues. This CDR3 reads CASSSEGGLNTGELFF. DNA of the CDR3: TGCGCCAGCAGCTCCGAGGGTGGCCTGAACACCGGGGAGCTGTTTTTT.

This chain joins TRBV28 and TRBJ1-5; perhaps TRBD1 as D (5 bases). Germline V gene lookup returns CDR1 MDHEN and CDR2 SYDVKM. V lost 10 bases to trimming and J lost 3 bases, with 13 bases between them. The CDR3 has 13 residues. The chain's CDR3 is CATYGTPNQPQHF. The CDR3 bases are TGTGCCACCTATGGGACTCCCAATCAGCCCCAGCATTTT.

There are a few counts of this clone. The chain is built from TRBV4-2 and TRBJ2-1, with D hard to call. The CDR3 has 11 residues. Germline V gives CDR1 LGHNA, CDR2 YNFKEQ. V shed 4 bases and J shed 7 bases, with 5 bases lying between them. CDR3 DNA sequence: TGTGCCAGCAGCCGCCGGAATGAGCAGTTCTTC. This translates into CASSRRNEQFF.

The chain joins TRBV4-2 to TRBJ2-5; no definite D call. V lost 0 bases, J lost 5 bases, and 7 bases lay in between. CDR1 and CDR2 (germline): LGHNA, YNFKEQ. The CDR3 has 13 residues. CDR3 sequence reads: CASSQDLWETQYF. The CDR3 region has the DNA TGTGCCAGCAGCCAAGATCTTTGGGAGACCCAGTACTTC.

V and J are TRBV30 and TRBJ2-5; TRBD2 matches 10 bases. J gave up 2 bases and V 2 bases, and 8 bases lay outside the gene matches. The CDR3 runs to 16 residues. The V gene's germline CDR1 is GTSNPN and CDR2 SVGIG (reference sequence). The CDR3 reads CAWSLGGTSVQETQYF. The DNA for the CDR3 is TGTGCCTGGAGTCTCGGGGGGACTAGCGTACAAGAGACCCAGTACTTC.

The chain employs TRBV2 and TRBJ2-7; 9 nucleotides agree with TRBD1. CDR3 size: 13 residues. Per the germline V gene, CDR1 is SNHLY and CDR2 is FYNNEI. Trimming removed 7 bases from V and 6 bases from J; junction bases left unmatched: 7. CDR3 sequence reads: CASIGTGSGEQYF. The DNA of the CDR3 is TGTGCCAGCATAGGGACAGGGTCAGGCGAGCAGTACTTC.

J is TRBJ1-3 and V is TRBV18; a possible D gene is TRBD1 (6 bases). Germline CDR1 and CDR2: KGHSH and LQKENI. CDR3 length equals 13 residues. V was trimmed by 6 bases and J by 4 bases, leaving 10 bases between them. The CDR3 loop is CASSPTGGNTIYF. The DNA for the CDR3 is TGTGCCAGCTCGCCAACAGGGGGAAACACCATATATTTT.